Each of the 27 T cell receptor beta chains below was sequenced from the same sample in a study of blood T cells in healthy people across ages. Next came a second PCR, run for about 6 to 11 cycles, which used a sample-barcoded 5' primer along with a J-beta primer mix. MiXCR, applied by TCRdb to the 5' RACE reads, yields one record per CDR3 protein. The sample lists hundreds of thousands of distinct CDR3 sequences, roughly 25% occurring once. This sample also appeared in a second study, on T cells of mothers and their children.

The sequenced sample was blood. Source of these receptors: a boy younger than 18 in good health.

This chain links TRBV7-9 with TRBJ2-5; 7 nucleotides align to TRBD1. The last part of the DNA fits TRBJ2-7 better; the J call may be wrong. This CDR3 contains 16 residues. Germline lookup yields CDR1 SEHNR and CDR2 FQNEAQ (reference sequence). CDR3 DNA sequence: TGTGCCAGCAGCTTAGAACAGGGGTCTACCTACTACGAGCAGTACTTC. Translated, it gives CASSLEQGSTYYEQYF.

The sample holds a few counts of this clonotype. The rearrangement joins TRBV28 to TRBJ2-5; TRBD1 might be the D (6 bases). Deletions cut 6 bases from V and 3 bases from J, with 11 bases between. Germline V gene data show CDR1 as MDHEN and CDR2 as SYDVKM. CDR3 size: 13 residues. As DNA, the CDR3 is TGTGCCAGCAGGTCGGACAGCAAAGAGACCCAGTACTTC. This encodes CASRSDSKETQYF.

The CDR3 here is CASSQGQSEAFF. CDR3 bases: TGCGCCAGCAGCCAGGGACAATCTGAAGCTTTCTTT. The chain links TRBV5-1 to TRBJ1-1; TRBD1 is a possible D gene (6 bases). Germline-derived CDR1 and CDR2 are SGHRS and YFSETQ. Trimming took off 4 bases at V and 6 bases at J, with 10 bases between the two ends. This CDR3 region has 12 residues. Together with reference TRBV5-1 and TRBJ1-1, the CDR3 gives the full variable domain: KAGVTQTPRYLIKTRGQQVTLSCSPISGHRSVSWYQQTPGQGLQFLFEYFSETQRNKGNFPGRFSGRQFSNSRSEMNVSTLELGDSALYLCASSQGQSEAFFGQGTRLTVV.

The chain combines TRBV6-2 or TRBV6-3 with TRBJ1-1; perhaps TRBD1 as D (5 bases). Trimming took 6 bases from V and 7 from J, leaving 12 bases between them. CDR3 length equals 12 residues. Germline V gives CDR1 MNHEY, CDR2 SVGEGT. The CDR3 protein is CASSLGHIEAFF. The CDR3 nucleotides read TGTGCCAGCAGCTTAGGACATATTGAAGCTTTCTTT.

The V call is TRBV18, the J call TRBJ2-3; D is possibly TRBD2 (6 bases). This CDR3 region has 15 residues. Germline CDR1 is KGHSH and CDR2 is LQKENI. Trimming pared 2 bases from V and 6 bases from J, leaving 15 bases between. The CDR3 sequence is CASSPGSGPRDTQYF. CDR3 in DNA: TGTGCCAGCTCACCAGGTAGCGGTCCTCGGGATACGCAGTATTTT.

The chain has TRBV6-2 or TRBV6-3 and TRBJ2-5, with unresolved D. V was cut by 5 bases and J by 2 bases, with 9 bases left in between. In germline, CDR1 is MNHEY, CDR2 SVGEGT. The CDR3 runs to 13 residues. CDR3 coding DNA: TGTGCCAGCAGTCCGACGGCTCAAGAGACCCAGTACTTC. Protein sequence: CASSPTAQETQYF.

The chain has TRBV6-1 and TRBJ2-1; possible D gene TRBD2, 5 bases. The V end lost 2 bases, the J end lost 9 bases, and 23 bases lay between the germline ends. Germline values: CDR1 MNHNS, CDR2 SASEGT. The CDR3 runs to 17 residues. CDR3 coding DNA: TGTGCCAGCAGTGAAATCCGCAGGAGCTTAACGGAGGCTGAGCAGTTCTTC. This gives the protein CASSEIRRSLTEAEQFF.

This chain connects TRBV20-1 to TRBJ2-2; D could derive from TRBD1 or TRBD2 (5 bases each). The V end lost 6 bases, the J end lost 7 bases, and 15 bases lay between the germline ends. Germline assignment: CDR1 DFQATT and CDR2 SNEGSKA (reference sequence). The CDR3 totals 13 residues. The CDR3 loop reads CSAQTTRGGELFF. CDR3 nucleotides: TGCAGTGCGCAAACTACTAGGGGCGGGGAGCTGTTTTTT.

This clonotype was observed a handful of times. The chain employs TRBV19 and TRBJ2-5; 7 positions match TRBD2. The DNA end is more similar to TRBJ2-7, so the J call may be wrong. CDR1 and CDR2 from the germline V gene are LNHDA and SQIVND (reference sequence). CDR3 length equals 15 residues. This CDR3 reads CASSQASGPADEQYF. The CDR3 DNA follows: TGTGCCAGTAGTCAAGCTAGCGGCCCTGCGGACGAGCAGTACTTC.

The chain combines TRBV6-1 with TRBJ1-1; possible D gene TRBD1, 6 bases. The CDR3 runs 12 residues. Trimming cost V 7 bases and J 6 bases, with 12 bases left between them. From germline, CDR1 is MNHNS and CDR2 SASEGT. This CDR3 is CASTRGQSEAFF. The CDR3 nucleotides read TGTGCCAGCACCCGAGGACAGTCTGAAGCTTTCTTT.

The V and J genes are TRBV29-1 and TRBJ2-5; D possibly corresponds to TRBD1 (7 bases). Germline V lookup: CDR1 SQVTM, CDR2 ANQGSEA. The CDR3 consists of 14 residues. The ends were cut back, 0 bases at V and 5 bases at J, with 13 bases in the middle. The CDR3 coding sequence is TGCAGCGTTGAAGATCCAGGGGGGTTGGAGACCCAGTACTTC. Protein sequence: CSVEDPGGLETQYF.

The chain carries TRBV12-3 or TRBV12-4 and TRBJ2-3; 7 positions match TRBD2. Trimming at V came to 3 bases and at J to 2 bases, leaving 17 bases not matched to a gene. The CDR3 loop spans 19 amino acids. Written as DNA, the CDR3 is TGTGCCAGCAGTTTTACTAGCGCTCAGGCTTTAGAGTTCACAGATACGCAGTATTTT. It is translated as CASSFTSAQALEFTDTQYF.

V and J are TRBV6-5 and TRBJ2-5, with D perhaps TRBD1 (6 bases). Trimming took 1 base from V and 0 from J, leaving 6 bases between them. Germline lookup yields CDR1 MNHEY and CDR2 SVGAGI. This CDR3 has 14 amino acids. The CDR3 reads CASSYWTDQETQYF. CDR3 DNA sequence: TGTGCCAGCAGTTACTGGACAGACCAAGAGACCCAGTACTTC.

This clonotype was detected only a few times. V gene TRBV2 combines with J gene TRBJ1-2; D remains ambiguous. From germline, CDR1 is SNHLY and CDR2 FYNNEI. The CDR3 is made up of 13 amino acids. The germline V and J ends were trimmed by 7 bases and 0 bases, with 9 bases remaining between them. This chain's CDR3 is CASMMGANYGYTF. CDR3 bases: TGTGCCAGCATGATGGGAGCTAACTATGGCTACACCTTC. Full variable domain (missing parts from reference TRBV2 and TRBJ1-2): EPEVTQTPSHQVTQMGQEVILRCVPISNHLYFYWYRQILGQKVEFLVSFYNNEISEKSEIFDDQFSVERPDGSNFTLKIRSTKLEDSAMYFCASMMGANYGYTFGSGTRLTVV.

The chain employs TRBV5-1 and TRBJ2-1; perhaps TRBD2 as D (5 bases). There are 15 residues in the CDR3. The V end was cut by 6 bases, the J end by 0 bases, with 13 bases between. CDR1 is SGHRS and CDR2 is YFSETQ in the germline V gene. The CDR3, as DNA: TGCGCCAGCAAGACGGACGGGAACTCCTACAATGAGCAGTTCTTC. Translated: CASKTDGNSYNEQFF.

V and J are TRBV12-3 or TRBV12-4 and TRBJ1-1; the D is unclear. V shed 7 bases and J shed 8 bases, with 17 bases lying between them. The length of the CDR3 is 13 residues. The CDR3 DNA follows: TGTGCCAGCAATGGACGTCCTGACGAGGAAGCTTTCTTT. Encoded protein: CASNGRPDEEAFF.

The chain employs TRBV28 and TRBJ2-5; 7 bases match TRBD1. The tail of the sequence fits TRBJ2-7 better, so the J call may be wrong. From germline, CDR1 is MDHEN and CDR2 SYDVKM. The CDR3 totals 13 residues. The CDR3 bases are TGTGCCGGCACTCAAGGGGGCTTCGACGAGCAGTACTTC. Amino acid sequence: CAGTQGGFDEQYF.

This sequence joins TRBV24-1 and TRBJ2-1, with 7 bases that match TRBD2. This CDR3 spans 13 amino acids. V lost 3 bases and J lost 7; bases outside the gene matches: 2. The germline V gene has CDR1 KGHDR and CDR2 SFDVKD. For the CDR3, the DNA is TGTGCCACCAGTGATCTACTAGCGAATGAGCAGTTCTTC. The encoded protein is CATSDLLANEQFF.

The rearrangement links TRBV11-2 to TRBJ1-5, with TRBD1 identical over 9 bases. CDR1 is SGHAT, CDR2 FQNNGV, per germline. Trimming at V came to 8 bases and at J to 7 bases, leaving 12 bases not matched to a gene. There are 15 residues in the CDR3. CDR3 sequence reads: CASPTGGRVEQPQHF. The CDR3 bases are TGTGCCAGCCCAACAGGGGGCAGGGTCGAACAGCCCCAGCATTTT.

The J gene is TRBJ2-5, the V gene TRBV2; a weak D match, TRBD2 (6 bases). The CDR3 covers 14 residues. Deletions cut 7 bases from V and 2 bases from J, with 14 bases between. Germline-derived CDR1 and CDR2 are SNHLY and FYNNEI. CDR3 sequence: CASNRRRGQETQYF. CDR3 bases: TGTGCCAGCAATCGGAGGAGGGGACAAGAGACCCAGTACTTC.

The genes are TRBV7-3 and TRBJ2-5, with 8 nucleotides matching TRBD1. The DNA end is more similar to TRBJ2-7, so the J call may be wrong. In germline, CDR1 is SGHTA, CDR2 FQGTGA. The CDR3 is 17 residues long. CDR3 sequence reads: CASSSPYGQGDSYEQYF. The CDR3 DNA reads TGTGCCAGCAGCTCGCCATACGGACAGGGTGACTCCTACGAGCAGTACTTC.

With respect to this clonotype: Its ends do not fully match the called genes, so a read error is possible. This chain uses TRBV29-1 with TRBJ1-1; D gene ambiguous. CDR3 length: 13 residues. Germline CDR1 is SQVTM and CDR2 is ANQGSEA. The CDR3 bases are TGCAGCGCTGAAACAGACTCCAACACTGAAGCTTTCTTT. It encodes CSAETDSNTEAFF. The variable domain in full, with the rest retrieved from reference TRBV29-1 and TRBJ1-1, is SAVISQKPSRDICQRGTSLTIQCQVDSQVTMMFWYRQQPGQSLTLIATANQGSEATYESGFVIDKFPISRPNLTFSTLTVSNMSPEDSSIYLCSAETDSNTEAFFGQGTRLTVV.

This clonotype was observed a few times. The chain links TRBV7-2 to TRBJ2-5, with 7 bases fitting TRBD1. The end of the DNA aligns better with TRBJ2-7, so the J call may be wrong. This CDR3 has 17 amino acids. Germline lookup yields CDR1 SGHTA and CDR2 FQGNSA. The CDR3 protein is CASSLRQGVQFVYEQYF. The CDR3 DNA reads TGTGCCAGCAGCTTAAGACAGGGTGTCCAATTTGTCTACGAGCAGTACTTC.

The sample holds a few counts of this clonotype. This CDR3 is CASSLEDRGVTDTQYF. The CDR3 DNA is TGTGCCAGCAGCTTAGAGGACCGGGGGGTGACAGATACGCAGTATTTT. The chain joins TRBV13 to TRBJ2-3; 7 bases are shared with TRBD2. The V segment lost 1 base and the J segment 3 bases; nucleotides outside the gene matches: 7. The CDR3 is made up of 16 amino acids. Germline CDR1 PRHDT, CDR2 FYEKMQ (reference sequence).

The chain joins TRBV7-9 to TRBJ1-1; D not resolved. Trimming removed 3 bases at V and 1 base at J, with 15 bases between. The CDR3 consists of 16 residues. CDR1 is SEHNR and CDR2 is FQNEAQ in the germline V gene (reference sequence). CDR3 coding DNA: TGTGCCAGCAGCTTTAGGCAGACAAGCCCGAACACTGAAGCTTTCTTT. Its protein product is CASSFRQTSPNTEAFF.

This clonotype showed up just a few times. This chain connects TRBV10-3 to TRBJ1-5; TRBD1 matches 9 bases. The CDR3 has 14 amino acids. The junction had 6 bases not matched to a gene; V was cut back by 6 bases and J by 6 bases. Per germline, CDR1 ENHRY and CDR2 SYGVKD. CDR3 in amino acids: CAISVQGASQPQHF. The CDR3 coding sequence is TGTGCCATCAGCGTACAGGGGGCGTCTCAGCCCCAGCATTTT.

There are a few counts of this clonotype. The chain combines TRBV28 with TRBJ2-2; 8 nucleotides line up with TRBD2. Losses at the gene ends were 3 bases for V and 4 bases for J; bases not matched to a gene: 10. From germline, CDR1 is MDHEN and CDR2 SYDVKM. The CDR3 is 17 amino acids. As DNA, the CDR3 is TGTGCCAGCAGTTTGGGCCAGGGACTAGTGGGCACCGGGGAGCTGTTTTTT. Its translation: CASSLGQGLVGTGELFF.